The text below deals with one TCR beta chain. What it binds is not known. At the deep level, the assay was run. Per the original data handling: Junction-only immunoSEQ data arrived without quality scores, meaning filtering differed. Using immunoSEQ multiplex PCR, the repertoire was profiled, and TCRdb retains in-frame clones only, with some absent. V, J and clone size were drawn from that table, and D and trimming were deduced from the DNA. The repertoire holds 950,000 to 1,100,000 clones, with 70% to 80% as singletons. This record comes from a study of shared clonotypes between healthy human individuals. Notes on the study in general: Naive subsets usually exceeded memory subsets in estimated richness. The rarefaction results pointed to incomplete sorted-subset sequencing despite large depth.

This CDR3 contains 17 residues. V dropped 1 base and J dropped 3; count of bases not matched to a gene: 8. Germline V gives CDR1 GTSNPN, CDR2 SVGIG (reference sequence). The sequenced sample was memory CD4+ T cells sorted from blood. This sample's subset: CD45RA-negative fraction. This clonotype originated in a man between 18 and 35 years old in good health. The chain carries TRBV30 and TRBJ2-6; the match to TRBD1 covers 8 bases. CDR3 in amino acids: CAWSAPQGANGANVLTF. The CDR3 coding sequence is TGTGCCTGGAGTGCCCCTCAGGGGGCGAATGGGGCCAACGTCCTGACTTTC.